These T cell receptor beta chains were read from a single sample in a study of blood T cell repertoires in COVID-19. This table comes from immunoSEQ multiplex PCR, and its TCRdb copy is limited to in-frame clones, with some not included. This table holds about 150,000 clones, more than 75% found once. Sequenced: peripheral blood. These receptors were obtained from a woman aged 70-85 years with COVID-19, enrolled during active disease. Both conserved end residues are part of each CDR3. The D gene is left open where the match is weak. Size tells how often a clone was seen (once, few, many) or the class of an expanded clone, and some rows leave it out.

>TRBJ1-1|TRBD1|.|TRBV19
CASSIPGTVDEAFF
>TRBJ1-6|TRBD1|once|TRBV6-1
CASSDRQGEAPLHF
>TRBJ2-7|.|.|TRBV12-3/TRBV12-4
CASSLGRYEQYF
>TRBJ2-7|.|few|TRBV19
CASSMGQVSYEQYF
>TRBJ2-3|.|once|TRBV5-4
CASSLGRGLSTDTQYF
>TRBJ2-1|TRBD1|.|TRBV7-3
CASSLDRGLYNEQFF
>TRBJ2-7|TRBD1|once|TRBV4-2
CASSQAQGQATYEQYF
>TRBJ1-3|TRBD1|.|TRBV9
CASSADRAGNTIYF
>TRBJ1-1|.|few|TRBV3-1/TRBV3-2
CASSQERRGARTEAFF
>TRBJ2-7|.|.|TRBV21-1
CASSKDRGFDEQYF
>TRBJ1-5|.|.|TRBV15
CATSIRHSRLLNQPQHF
>TRBJ1-1|.|.|TRBV2
CASSVVLLNTEAFF
>TRBJ1-5|.|.|TRBV4-1
CASSQDNTGIGQPQHF
>TRBJ2-5|.|.|TRBV12-3/TRBV12-4
CASSLARETQYF
>TRBJ2-7|.|.|TRBV6-5
CASSSVHGEQYF
>TRBJ2-5|TRBD2|.|TRBV2
CASSGRGYPETQYF
>TRBJ1-6|.|once|TRBV18
CASSPGQSSYNSPLHF
>TRBJ1-1|.|.|TRBV19
CASIPQGQSPTEAFF
>TRBJ1-2|.|.|TRBV6-1
CASSEAPGANYGYTF
>TRBJ1-3|.|.|TRBV11-2
CASSLGGETVSGNTIYF
>TRBJ1-2|TRBD1|.|TRBV30
CAWRSLDRAQSPYGYTF
>TRBJ2-2|TRBD1|.|TRBV5-8
CASSLSLTGHTGELFF
>TRBJ1-2|.|few|TRBV5-4
CASSPAGQYYGYTF
>TRBJ1-5|.|.|TRBV2
CASSGRAGDQPQHF